This is a list of T cell receptor beta chains from one sample in a study of T cells after posttransplantation cyclophosphamide. This table comes from immunoSEQ multiplex PCR, and its TCRdb copy is limited to in-frame clones, with some not included. The table lists 30,000 to 35,000 clones, with no singletons. Sequenced input: PBMCs. These receptors came from a woman between 50 and 59 years old in good health and a related stem cell transplant donor. Each CDR3 is given with its conserved first and last residue. A D gene is named only where the DNA matches it firmly. Size is stated for part of the rows, as once, few or many counts, or as a class when the clone is expanded.

clone_size j_call v_call d_call cdr3_nt cdr3_aa
many TRBJ1-5 TRBV7-8 NA TGTGCCAGCAGCTTAGCTGGCCAGCCCCAGCATTTT CASSLAGQPQHF
few TRBJ1-1 TRBV5-6 TRBD1 TGTGCCAGCAGCTTCAGGCAGGGGGCCACTGAAGCTTTCTTT CASSFRQGATEAFF
many TRBJ2-5 TRBV28 TRBD2 TGTGCCAGCCAGCGGGGGGGAGAGGAGACCCAGTACTTC CASQRGGEETQYF
few TRBJ2-7 TRBV11-2 TRBD2 TGTGCCAGCAGGAGGCGGCTAGCGGAGGGATACGAGCAGTACTTC CASRRRLAEGYEQYF
many TRBJ1-1 TRBV5-1 NA TGCGCCAGCAGCTCGACAGGCGATTGGAACACTGAAGCTTTCTTT CASSSTGDWNTEAFF
many TRBJ1-1 TRBV6-1 NA TGTGCCAGCAGTGAATTCGCCGGAGGGACACTAAGCGCTGAAGCTTTCTTT CASSEFAGGTLSAEAFF
NA TRBJ2-7 TRBV30 TRBD2 TGTGCCTGGAGTTCACACCCCGGACTAGCGGGAGTACCCTTCTACGAGCAGTACTTC CAWSSHPGLAGVPFYEQYF
NA TRBJ2-3 TRBV12-3/TRBV12-4 TRBD2 TGTGCCAGCAGTTTGGAGCGGGGCGCTAGCACAGATACGCAGTATTTT CASSLERGASTDTQYF
NA TRBJ1-6 TRBV4-3 NA TGCGCCAGCAGCCAAGATTGGGGAGCAGGGTCGGAGGGGTCACCCCTCCACTTT CASSQDWGAGSEGSPLHF
NA TRBJ2-2 TRBV9 NA TGTGCCAGCAGCGTCAGGGGTACCGGGGAGCTGTTTTTT CASSVRGTGELFF
many TRBJ2-7 TRBV2 NA TGTGCCAGCTCGGTCGGCGGTCTATACGAGCAGTACTTC CASSVGGLYEQYF
NA TRBJ2-3 TRBV5-1 NA TGCGCCAGCAGCTTGGGGCTCATCACAGATACGCAGTATTTT CASSLGLITDTQYF
many TRBJ2-1 TRBV27 TRBD1 TGTGCCAGCAGCCCCGGGACAGGGGTCAGGAATGAGCAGTTCTTC CASSPGTGVRNEQFF
few TRBJ2-7 TRBV9 TRBD1 TGTGCCAGCAGCGCCACCGGGACAGGTCTCGACGAGCAGTACTTC CASSATGTGLDEQYF
many TRBJ2-7 TRBV27 NA TGTGCCAGCAGCGCAAGAAGGCTCTACGAGCAGTACTTC CASSARRLYEQYF
many TRBJ2-3 TRBV11-3 TRBD1 TGTGCCAGCAGCTCTTCGACAGGGTGGTTTGGTGGTACAGATACGCAGTATTTT CASSSSTGWFGGTDTQYF
many TRBJ1-4 TRBV5-1 TRBD1 TGCGCCAGCAGCCGACAGGGCGAATCAACTAATGAAAAACTGTTTTTT CASSRQGESTNEKLFF
many TRBJ1-4 TRBV4-3 NA TGCGCCAGCAGCCAAGATCGTTTCCAGGGGACTAATGAAAAACTGTTTTTT CASSQDRFQGTNEKLFF
many TRBJ2-7 TRBV27 TRBD1 TGTGCCAGCAGTTTATTCGCGGGACAGGGTCTCTACGAGCAGTACTTC CASSLFAGQGLYEQYF
NA TRBJ2-5 TRBV5-1 NA TGCGCCAGCAGCCGCCGTCAGGGGCAAGAGACCCAGTACTTC CASSRRQGQETQYF
many TRBJ2-7 TRBV6-5 NA TGTGCCAGCAGTTACTCGGGGGCATACGAGCAGTACTTC CASSYSGAYEQYF
NA TRBJ1-2 TRBV6-1 NA TGTGCCAGCAGTCTAAAAGAGGGGTCCGTCTATGGCTACACCTTC CASSLKEGSVYGYTF
many TRBJ1-1 TRBV10-3 NA TGTGCCATCAGTGTGGCAGGGCGGGGTGAAGCTTTCTTT CAISVAGRGEAFF
many TRBJ2-5 TRBV2 TRBD1 TGTGCCAGCAGCCCAGGACAGGGGTACTTGACCCAGTACTTC CASSPGQGYLTQYF
many TRBJ1-1 TRBV5-1 NA TGCGCCAGCAGCCCCGACCCAGGGACTGAAGCTTTCTTT CASSPDPGTEAFF
many TRBJ2-3 TRBV10-3 TRBD1 TGTGCCATCAGGGACAGGGACACAGATACGCAGTATTTT CAIRDRDTDTQYF
many TRBJ1-1 TRBV11-2 NA TGTGCCAGCAGCTTAGCCTTTTCCTACACTGAAGCTTTCTTT CASSLAFSYTEAFF
many TRBJ2-1 TRBV11-3 NA TGTGCCAGCAGCTTAGATCCCGCGTCTTATGAGCAGTTCTTC CASSLDPASYEQFF
many TRBJ2-3 TRBV6-2/TRBV6-3 NA TGTGCCAGCAGTTACTCGACTACCCAGGTCCATACGCAGTATTTT CASSYSTTQVHTQYF
NA TRBJ2-2 TRBV15 TRBD2 TGTGCCACCAGCAGAGAGGGCGGGAGCAACACCGGGGAGCTGTTTTTT CATSREGGSNTGELFF
NA TRBJ2-1 TRBV28 TRBD2 TGTGCCAGCAGTCCTGCAAGCGGGACCTTCTACAATGAGCAGTTCTTC CASSPASGTFYNEQFF
many TRBJ2-1 TRBV19 NA TGTGCCAGTAGTACACCGATAGCGTACTCGGGTTCGGTCGGTTTGTTCTTC CASSTPIAYSGSVGLFF
NA TRBJ2-5 TRBV12-3/TRBV12-4 TRBD2 TGTGCCAGCACCCTCCTAGCGGGAGTGGGAGAGACCCAGTACTTC CASTLLAGVGETQYF
many TRBJ1-4 TRBV14 NA TGTGCCAGCAGCCTAAGGTCAAGGGGGAATGAAAAACTGTTTTTT CASSLRSRGNEKLFF
many TRBJ2-7 TRBV6-5 TRBD1 TGTGCCAGCAGTTCTTCAAGGGGGCTCGACGAGCAGTACTTC CASSSSRGLDEQYF
many TRBJ2-1 TRBV9 TRBD2 TGTGCCAGCAGCCTCGGACTAGCGGATAACAATGAGCAGTTCTTC CASSLGLADNNEQFF
many TRBJ2-1 TRBV4-2 TRBD2 TGTGCCAGCAGCCAAGAATCTAGCGGGGGGGATGGTGAGCAGTTCTTC CASSQESSGGDGEQFF
few TRBJ2-3 TRBV7-8 NA TGTGCCAGCAGCTTACTAGGCGATCCCCCAGATACGCAGTATTTT CASSLLGDPPDTQYF
NA TRBJ2-6 TRBV29-1 NA TGCAGCGTTGAAGGGGAGGGACCCAGGGGGGTCGCTGGGGCCAACGTCCTGACTTTC CSVEGEGPRGVAGANVLTF
many TRBJ2-1 TRBV29-1 NA TGCAGCGTTGAAGGTCTAGTCAATGAGCAGTTCTTC CSVEGLVNEQFF
NA TRBJ2-2 TRBV12-3/TRBV12-4 TRBD2 TGTGCCAGCAGTTTAGGGGGGACTAGCGGGAGTATTTCCGGGGAGCTGTTTTTT CASSLGGTSGSISGELFF
many TRBJ1-4 TRBV19 NA TGTGCCAGTAGTACCCGCGGTAGGGGAGGAGATGAAAAACTGTTTTTT CASSTRGRGGDEKLFF
NA TRBJ2-7 TRBV9 TRBD1 TGTGCCAGCAGCGAAAGGGGGCAGGGGGCGGACGAGCAGTACTTC CASSERGQGADEQYF
many TRBJ2-7 TRBV2 NA TGTGCCAGCATTCCCACTAGCTCTCGGGGGGAGCAGTACTTC CASIPTSSRGEQYF
many TRBJ1-3 TRBV7-2 NA TGTGCCAGCAGCTTAGGCGGCACCAACTCTGGAAACACCATATATTTT CASSLGGTNSGNTIYF
few TRBJ2-2 TRBV7-9 TRBD2 TGTGCCAGCAGCCAAGCGGGAGCGGGCGGGGAGCTGTTTTTT CASSQAGAGGELFF
many TRBJ2-1 TRBV5-8 TRBD1 TGTGCCAGCAGCTTACCCGGGACAGGGGGGAAGCAGTTCTTC CASSLPGTGGKQFF
many TRBJ2-1 TRBV4-2 NA TGTGCCAGCAGCCAAGATGTCCTGAACGGGCAGTTCTTC CASSQDVLNGQFF
many TRBJ1-1 TRBV27 TRBD1 TGTGCCAGCAGTTATGATTCCCTAGGGGGCAGAAGGACTGAAGCTTTCTTT CASSYDSLGGRRTEAFF
many TRBJ2-3 TRBV2 NA TGTGCCAGCAGTGTGAGGACAGCTAGCACAGATACGCAGTATTTT CASSVRTASTDTQYF
many TRBJ1-1 TRBV6-5 TRBD1 TGTGCCAGCAGCCGACCGGACAGGATCACTGAAGCTTTCTTT CASSRPDRITEAFF
many TRBJ1-2 TRBV10-2 NA TGCGCCAGCAGCCGGGACATTAGTAACTATGGCTACACCTTC CASSRDISNYGYTF
many TRBJ2-7 TRBV28 NA TGTGCCAGCAGTACTCCAACAGACGAGCAGTACTTC CASSTPTDEQYF
few TRBJ2-5 TRBV30 TRBD1 TGTGCCTGGAGTGACAGGGGCCGGGAGACCCAGTACTTC CAWSDRGRETQYF
many TRBJ2-5 TRBV5-1 NA TGCGCCAGCAGCTTGGCAGGGCTTCAAGAGACCCAGTACTTC CASSLAGLQETQYF
many TRBJ1-1 TRBV4-1 NA TGCGCCAGCAGCCATCCCCTGCGGGGAACTGAAGCTTTCTTT CASSHPLRGTEAFF
many TRBJ2-7 TRBV5-1 TRBD2 TGCGCCAGCAGCCATAGCGGGAGCTACGAGCAGTACTTC CASSHSGSYEQYF
many TRBJ1-1 TRBV30 NA TGTGCCTGGAGTGTACACCCTGGAGGGGGCACTGAAGCTTTCTTT CAWSVHPGGGTEAFF
NA TRBJ2-7 TRBV5-5 TRBD2 TGTGCCAGCAGCTGGCGGACTAGCGCCAACTACGAGCAGTACTTC CASSWRTSANYEQYF